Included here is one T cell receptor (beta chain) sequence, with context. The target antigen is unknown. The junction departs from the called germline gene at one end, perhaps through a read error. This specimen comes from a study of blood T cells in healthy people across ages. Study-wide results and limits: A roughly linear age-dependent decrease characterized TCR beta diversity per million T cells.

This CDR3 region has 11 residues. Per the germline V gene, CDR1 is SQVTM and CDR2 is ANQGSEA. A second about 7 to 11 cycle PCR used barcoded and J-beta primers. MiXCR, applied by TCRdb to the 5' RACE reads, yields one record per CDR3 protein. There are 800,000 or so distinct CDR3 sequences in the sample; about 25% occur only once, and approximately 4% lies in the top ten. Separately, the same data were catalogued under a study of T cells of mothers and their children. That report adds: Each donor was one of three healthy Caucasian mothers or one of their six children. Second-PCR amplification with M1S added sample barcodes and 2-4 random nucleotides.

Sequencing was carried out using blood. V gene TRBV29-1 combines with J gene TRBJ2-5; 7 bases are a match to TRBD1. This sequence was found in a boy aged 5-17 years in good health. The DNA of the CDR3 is TGCAGCTCGGCAGGGGGAGAGGCCCAGTACTTC. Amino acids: CSSAGGEAQYF.